This T cell receptor beta chain was retrieved from a study of blood T cell repertoires in COVID-19. This clone was recorded only once. Assay: immunoSEQ multiplex PCR; the TCRdb copy retains only in-frame clones and omits some. This sample has about 250,000 clones, with more than 70% found just once. Per the germline V gene, CDR1 is MDHEN and CDR2 is SYDVKM. This CDR3 is built from 15 residues. V lost 10 bases and J lost 2, with 19 bases in between. The chain couples TRBV28 to TRBJ2-3; D possibly corresponds to TRBD2 (5 bases). Material: peripheral blood. The clonotype was recovered from an elderly woman with COVID-19, enrolled during active disease. CDR3 sequence reads: CATQTRQSSTDTQYF. For the CDR3, the DNA is TGTGCCACCCAAACTAGGCAATCTTCCACAGATACGCAGTATTTT.